Shown below are 21 T cell receptor beta chains from a single sample sequenced in a study of regulatory T cells in long-lasting Graves disease. The time point denotes: newly diagnosed GD, antithyroid drugs for less than 3 months. RNA extracted from PBMCs served as the sequencing template. Construction of the TCR beta libraries employed iRepertoire HTBI primers in conjunction with Arm-PCR of CDR3 regions. TCRdb independently ran MiXCR on the multiplex PCR reads; one entry per CDR3 protein. The repertoire holds 350,000 to 500,000 distinct CDR3 sequences, with 11% to 15% as singletons. These data were also filed under a second study, of T cells in Graves' hyperthyroidism and ophthalmopathy.

Sequences were derived from peripheral blood mononuclear cells (PBMCs), sampled at new diagnosis, from a patient treated with antithyroid drugs. These TCRs come from a woman in her fifties or sixties with Graves disease.

V and J are TRBV14 and TRBJ2-3, with 8 bases fitting TRBD2. Per the germline V gene, CDR1 is SGHDN and CDR2 is FVKESK. Trimming cost V 2 bases and J 1 base; bases outside gene matches: 14. CDR3 length equals 19 residues. CDR3 in amino acids: CASSQNKRLAGPGTDTQYF. CDR3 DNA sequence: TGTGCCAGCAGCCAAAATAAGAGGTTAGCGGGACCCGGCACAGATACGCAGTATTTT.

This clonotype was observed a single time. V is TRBV5-1 and J is TRBJ2-2; tentatively, D is TRBD1 (6 bases). CDR3 size: 14 residues. Trimming pared 2 bases from V and 6 bases from J, leaving 11 bases between. CDR1 is SGHRS and CDR2 is YFSETQ in the germline V gene. The CDR3: CASSLQGISGELFF. CDR3 in DNA: TGCGCCAGCAGCTTACAGGGTATTTCCGGGGAGCTGTTTTTT.

V is TRBV20-1 and J is TRBJ1-4, with 8 bases matching TRBD1. The CDR3 is 15 residues long. V lost 0 bases to trimming and J lost 6 bases; unmatched junction nucleotides: 6. Germline CDR1 is DFQATT and CDR2 is SNEGSKA (reference sequence). This CDR3 is CSARDRQGMDEKLFF. The CDR3 coding sequence is TGCAGTGCTAGAGATCGACAGGGGATGGATGAAAAACTGTTTTTT.

The CDR3 nucleotides are TGCGCCAGCAGCGTCCCGGGACAGGGGCCGCCCTATGGCTACACCTTC. Translating gives CASSVPGQGPPYGYTF. The rearrangement links TRBV5-1 to TRBJ1-2, with 10 positions matching TRBD1. The V gene's germline CDR1 is SGHRS and CDR2 YFSETQ. With 4 bases clipped from V and 4 bases from J, the junction kept 10 bases outside the gene matches. The CDR3 sequence is 16 residues long.

Only a few counts were recorded for this clonotype. The V and J genes are TRBV19 and TRBJ2-6, with TRBD2 matching 7 bases. Germline CDR1 reads LNHDA; CDR2 reads SQIVND (reference sequence). The CDR3 is made up of 16 amino acids. V lost 1 base and J lost 7; bases outside the gene matches: 7. The CDR3 is CASSIVRGEVANVLTF. CDR3 DNA sequence: TGTGCCAGTAGTATAGTCCGGGGGGAGGTCGCCAACGTCCTGACTTTC.

Ten or more counts support this clonotype. The chain combines TRBV24-1 with TRBJ2-5; D remains ambiguous. The CDR3 has 13 amino acids. Germline V lookup: CDR1 KGHDR, CDR2 SFDVKD. The germline V and J ends were trimmed by 9 bases and 5 bases, with 15 bases remaining between them. In nucleotides, the CDR3 is TGTGCCACCCAGACCGACCTCGGGGAGACCCAGTACTTC. It specifies CATQTDLGETQYF.

This clonotype has a handful of counts. This may be a read error: a much more frequent sequence differs by one nucleotide. The CDR3 DNA reads TGTGCCAGCAGCTTGTTGGTGACTGAAGCTTCCTTT. It translates to CASSLLVTEASF. This chain links TRBV7-9 with TRBJ1-1; D ambiguous. Germline V gene sequence: CDR1 SEHNR, CDR2 FQNEAQ (reference sequence). This CDR3 contains 12 residues.

As to this clonotype: A far bigger clonotype differs at one base, so this is likely a read error. In nucleotides, the CDR3 is TGTGCCAGCAGCTTAGATCCAGCAGAATACAATGAGCAGTACTTC. It translates to CASSLDPAEYNEQYF. The gene calls are TRBV11-2 and TRBJ2-4, with unresolved D. The CDR3 covers 15 residues. Germline V gene data show CDR1 as SGHAT and CDR2 as FQNNGV. V lost 0 bases and J 13 bases, leaving 19 bases between the germline ends.

The J gene is TRBJ2-3, the V gene TRBV20-1; D might be TRBD2 (6 bases). The CDR3 contains 13 residues. Trimming cost V 3 bases and J 4 bases, with 11 bases left between them. Germline CDR1 and CDR2: DFQATT and SNEGSKA (reference sequence). CDR3 sequence: CSASQGGSDTQYF. CDR3 sequence (DNA): TGCAGTGCTAGTCAGGGAGGATCAGATACGCAGTATTTT.

This clonotype has ten or more counts. The genes are TRBV11-2 and TRBJ2-7; D call uncertain. This CDR3 has 11 residues. V gave up 5 bases and J gave up 3 bases, with 5 bases separating them. CDR1 and CDR2 (germline): SGHAT, FQNNGV. DNA for the CDR3: TGTGCCAGCAGCCCAGGCTACGAGCAGTACTTC. This encodes CASSPGYEQYF. Drawing the rest from reference TRBV11-2 and TRBJ2-7, the complete variable domain is EAGVAQSPRYKIIEKRQSVAFWCNPISGHATLYWYQQILGQGPKLLIQFQNNGVVDDSQLPKDRFSAERLKGVDSTLKIQPAKLEDSAVYLCASSPGYEQYFGPGTRLTVT.

A few counts support this clonotype. This rearrangement joins TRBV20-1 to TRBJ1-1; TRBD1 is a possible D gene (5 bases). V was shortened by 1 base and J by 5 bases, with 14 bases between the two germline ends. Germline-derived CDR1 and CDR2 are DFQATT and SNEGSKA (reference sequence). The CDR3 covers 14 residues. In nucleotides, the CDR3 is TGCAGTGCTAGAGTTGGGGCCTTGGGTACTGAAGCTTTCTTT. This sequence encodes CSARVGALGTEAFF.

To note about this clonotype: This sequence may be a read error, since a much larger clone differs from it by one base. The chain uses TRBV7-9 and TRBJ2-1, with TRBD2 identical over 16 bases. The germline V gene encodes CDR1 SEHNR and CDR2 FQNEAQ (reference sequence). This CDR3 contains 19 residues. V shed 1 base, J shed 10 bases, and the junction held 13 bases outside the gene matches. This CDR3 reads CASSLGGTGTSGRAFEQFF. The CDR3 nucleotides read TGTGCCAGCAGCTTAGGGGGGACCGGGACTAGCGGGAGGGCCTTCGAGCAGTTCTTC.

The sample holds a few counts of this clonotype. V and J are TRBV4-1 and TRBJ2-4; D might be TRBD1 (6 bases). Germline V gene data show CDR1 as MGHRA and CDR2 as YSYEKL. There are 15 residues in the CDR3. Trimming stripped 0 bases from V and 8 bases from J, with 14 bases between. The CDR3 region has the DNA TGCGCCAGCAGCCAAGAAGACAGGCCAGGACACATTCAGTACTTC. As protein: CASSQEDRPGHIQYF.

There are many counts of this clonotype. The J gene is TRBJ1-4, the V gene TRBV30, with D possibly being TRBD1 (5 bases). Trimming took off 4 bases at V and 7 bases at J, with 13 bases between the two ends. The germline CDR1 and CDR2 sequences are GTSNPN and SVGIG (reference sequence). The length of the CDR3 is 13 residues. DNA of the CDR3: TGTGCCTGGACCCGGGGGTACGGTGAAAAACTGTTTTTT. This encodes CAWTRGYGEKLFF.

This clonotype was counted a few times. The gene calls are TRBV27 and TRBJ2-4; 12 bases match TRBD1. The CDR3 runs to 18 residues. V lost 2 bases and J lost 1; bases outside the gene matches: 6. CDR1 is MNHEY and CDR2 is SMNVEV in the germline V gene (reference sequence). DNA for the CDR3: TGTGCCAGCAGTTTAGTAGGGACAGGGGGCTCGGCCAAAAACATTCAGTACTTC. It translates to CASSLVGTGGSAKNIQYF.

This clonotype turned up a few times. The chain couples TRBV2 to TRBJ1-4; 8 bases agree with TRBD1. Losses at the gene ends were 7 bases for V and 7 bases for J; bases not matched to a gene: 8. This CDR3 contains 14 residues. In germline, CDR1 is SNHLY, CDR2 FYNNEI. The CDR3: CASNQGAPSEKLFF. In DNA form, the CDR3 reads TGTGCCAGCAACCAGGGGGCACCCAGTGAAAAACTGTTTTTT.

The V and J genes are TRBV6-1 and TRBJ1-1, with D hard to call. The CDR3 extends over 13 amino acids. Germline lookup yields CDR1 MNHNS and CDR2 SASEGT. V was shortened by 6 bases and J by 7 bases, with 15 bases between the two germline ends. The chain's CDR3 is CASSRGPDYEAFF. Here the CDR3 DNA reads TGTGCCAGCAGCCGAGGACCGGACTATGAAGCTTTCTTT.

The chain joins TRBV12-3 or TRBV12-4 to TRBJ2-7; 7 bases are a match to TRBD1. The CDR3 extends over 12 amino acids. Losses at the gene ends were 5 bases for V and 5 bases for J; bases not matched to a gene: 3. This chain's CDR3 is CASSRGQHEQYF. Here the CDR3 DNA reads TGTGCCAGCAGTCGGGGACAGCACGAGCAGTACTTC.

The genes are TRBV6-1 and TRBJ1-5; D perhaps matches TRBD1 (6 bases). Trimming removed 3 bases at V and 6 bases at J, with 12 bases between. The CDR3 is 14 amino acids. Germline V gives CDR1 MNHNS, CDR2 SASEGT. For the CDR3, the DNA is TGTGCCAGCAGTGATCTGGGGGCAGGTCAGCCCCAGCATTTT. As protein: CASSDLGAGQPQHF.

This clonotype has just a few counts. This may be a read error, as it is one base from a much larger clone. The chain is built from TRBV28 and TRBJ2-7, with 9 bases that match TRBD2. The CDR3 spans 15 residues. The germline V gene has CDR1 MDHEN and CDR2 SYDVKM. CDR3 loop: CASSFSSGDSYERYF. CDR3 sequence (DNA): TGTGCCAGCAGCTTCTCTAGCGGGGACTCCTACGAGCGGTACTTC.

V is TRBV6-4 and J is TRBJ1-2; 9 bases match TRBD1. CDR1 and CDR2 (germline): MRHNA, SNTAGT. V was clipped by 2 bases and J by 6 bases; unmatched bases: 7. The CDR3 loop spans 15 amino acids. CDR3 sequence reads: CASSDGTGRLNGYTF. The DNA for the CDR3 is TGTGCCAGCAGTGACGGGACAGGGAGGCTTAATGGCTACACCTTC.